This T cell receptor (beta chain) was found in a study of shared clonotypes between healthy human individuals. This clone was recorded only once. Germline-derived CDR1 and CDR2 are SGHTA and FQGNSA. The CDR3 is 19 residues long. The V gene lost 5 bases and the J gene lost 4 bases, with 27 bases spanning the gap. Produced via immunoSEQ multiplex PCR; TCRdb's table is partial and in-frame only. The table includes around 940,000 clones, approximately 80% detected once. What was sequenced was memory CD4+ T cells sorted from blood. As to subset: CD45RA-negative fraction. The rearrangement uses TRBV7-2 and TRBJ1-3; no clear D gene. This sequence originates from a man younger than 35 in good health. For the CDR3, the DNA is TGTGCCAGCAGCATACTAGCCCCCCGGCTGGGGAGTCAAGGAAACACCATATATTTT. Its protein product is CASSILAPRLGSQGNTIYF.